This is a list of T cell receptor beta chains from one sample in a study of regulatory T cells in long-lasting Graves disease. Each CDR3 protein gets one entry after TCRdb re-called the multiplex PCR reads with MiXCR. The table shows 550,000 to 700,000 distinct CDR3 sequences, with roughly a sixth occurring only once. These same records also appear under a second study, on T cells in Graves' hyperthyroidism and ophthalmopathy.

Sequenced material: peripheral blood mononuclear cells (PBMCs), taken at new diagnosis, from a patient treated with antithyroid drugs. These receptor sequences come from a man younger than 35 with Graves disease. CDR3s include the opening cysteine and the closing phenylalanine or tryptophan.

v_gene	j_gene	CDR3aa
TRBV5-5	TRBJ1-4	CASSLSGAGKEKLFF
TRBV12-5	TRBJ2-3	CASGFAISSTDTQYF
TRBV19	TRBJ1-5	CATQGWGDQPQHF
TRBV20-1	TRBJ2-1	CSAQTSGRVNEQFF
TRBV28	TRBJ1-2	CASSPPGEPTHYGYTF
TRBV24-1	TRBJ1-2	CATSAGTDYGYTF
TRBV3-1	TRBJ2-2	CAAGPGTENTGELFF
TRBV30	TRBJ2-7	CAWSPADWYEQYF
TRBV28	TRBJ1-6	CASSFPDRSNSPLHF
TRBV11-3	TRBJ1-1	CASRIQGRDTEAFF
TRBV5-5	TRBJ1-5	CASSLGTGGYQPQHF
TRBV20-1	TRBJ2-5	CSASGGRSSQETQYF
TRBV30	TRBJ2-1	CAWSGGGEQFF
TRBV12-3/TRBV12-4	TRBJ2-1	CASSYEGSHNEQFF
TRBV7-8	TRBJ2-7	CASSFPPTVSSDYEQYF